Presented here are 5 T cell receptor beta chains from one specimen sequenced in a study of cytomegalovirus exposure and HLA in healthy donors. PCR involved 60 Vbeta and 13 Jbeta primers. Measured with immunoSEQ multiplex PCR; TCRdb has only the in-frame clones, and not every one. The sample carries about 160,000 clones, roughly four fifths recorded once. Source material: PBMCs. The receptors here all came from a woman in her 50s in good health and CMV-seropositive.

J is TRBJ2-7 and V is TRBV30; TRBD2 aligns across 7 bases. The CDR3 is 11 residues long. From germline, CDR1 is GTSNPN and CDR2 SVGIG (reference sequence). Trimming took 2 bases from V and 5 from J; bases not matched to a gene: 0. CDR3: CAWSRGDEQYF. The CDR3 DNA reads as TGTGCCTGGAGTCGGGGGGACGAGCAGTACTTC.

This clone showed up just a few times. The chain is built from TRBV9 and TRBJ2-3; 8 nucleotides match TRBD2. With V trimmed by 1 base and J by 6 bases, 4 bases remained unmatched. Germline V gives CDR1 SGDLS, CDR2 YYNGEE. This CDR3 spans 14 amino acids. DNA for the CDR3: TGTGCCAGCAGCGTAAGGCGGGGGGACGATACGCAGTATTTT. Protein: CASSVRRGDDTQYF.

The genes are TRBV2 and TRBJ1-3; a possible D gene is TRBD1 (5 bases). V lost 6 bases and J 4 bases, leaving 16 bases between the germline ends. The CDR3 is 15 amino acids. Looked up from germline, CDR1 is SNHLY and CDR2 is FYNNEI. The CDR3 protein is CASRVRGSRGNTIYF. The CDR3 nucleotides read TGTGCCAGCAGAGTACGGGGGTCGAGGGGAAACACCATATATTTT.

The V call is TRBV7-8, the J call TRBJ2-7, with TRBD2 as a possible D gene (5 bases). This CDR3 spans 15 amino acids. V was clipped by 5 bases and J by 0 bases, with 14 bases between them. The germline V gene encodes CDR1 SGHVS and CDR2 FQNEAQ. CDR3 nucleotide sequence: TGTGCCAGCAGCCGTAAAACGGGGAGCTCCTACGAGCAGTACTTC. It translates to CASSRKTGSSYEQYF.

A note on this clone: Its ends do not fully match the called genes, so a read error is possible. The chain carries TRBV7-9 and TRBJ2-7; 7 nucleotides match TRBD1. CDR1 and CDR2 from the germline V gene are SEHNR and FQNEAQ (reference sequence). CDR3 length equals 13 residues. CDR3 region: CSSSPGQSYEQYF. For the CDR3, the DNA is TGTTCCAGCAGCCCGGGACAGTCATACGAGCAGTACTTC.